The rows below give T cell receptor beta chains drawn from one sample of a study of blood T cell repertoires in COVID-19. Here immunoSEQ multiplex PCR was the method, and the copy in TCRdb shows in-frame clones only, minus some. Among more than 65,000 clones listed, around three quarters were seen once. The material sequenced was peripheral blood. These receptors all stem from a woman older than 75 with active or convalescent COVID-19. CDR3s include the opening cysteine and the closing phenylalanine or tryptophan. A D gene is named only where the DNA matches it firmly. Clone size, where shown, is once, few, many, or a class for clones that have expanded.

>TRBJ2-5|-|TRBV3-1/TRBV3-2|TRBD2
CASSRGLAGGQETQYF
TGTGCCAGCAGCCGGGGACTAGCGGGGGGACAAGAGACCCAGTACTTC
>TRBJ1-5|-|TRBV2|-
CASSAGLNQPQHF
TGTGCCAGCAGTGCAGGGCTTAATCAGCCCCAGCATTTT
>TRBJ2-7|-|TRBV21-1|-
CASSNRDRVSYEQYF
TGTGCCAGCAGCAATCGGGACAGGGTCTCCTACGAGCAGTACTTC
>TRBJ1-2|-|TRBV5-4|TRBD1
CASSSSGTAYGYTF
TGTGCCAGCAGCTCGTCCGGGACAGCATATGGCTACACCTTC
>TRBJ2-5|-|TRBV19|-
CASSTLSSGETQYF
TGTGCCAGTAGTACACTCTCTAGTGGAGAGACCCAGTACTTC
>TRBJ2-2|many|TRBV5-1|-
CASSLGGMGAGELFF
TGCGCCAGCAGCTTGGGAGGGATGGGAGCCGGGGAGCTGTTTTTT
>TRBJ1-2|-|TRBV27|TRBD1
CASSYSDRDGYTF
TGTGCCAGCAGTTATTCGGACAGGGATGGCTACACCTTC
>TRBJ2-3|many|TRBV7-9|-
CASSLPAGTQYF
TGTGCCAGCAGCCTCCCAGCGGGTACGCAGTATTTT
>TRBJ2-3|-|TRBV7-6|TRBD1
CASSFLIQGADTQYF
TGTGCCAGCAGTTTTCTCATACAGGGGGCAGATACGCAGTATTTT
>TRBJ1-5|-|TRBV7-2|TRBD1
CASSQFGPGTGNNQPQHF
TGTGCCAGCAGCCAATTCGGTCCCGGGACAGGGAATAATCAGCCCCAGCATTTT
>TRBJ1-3|-|TRBV10-3|-
CATTGTSGNTIYF
TGTGCCACAACAGGGACCTCTGGAAACACCATATATTTT
>TRBJ2-2|-|TRBV5-4|TRBD2
CASRQTSGGAGGGELFF
TGTGCCAGCAGACAGACTAGCGGGGGGGCCGGAGGCGGGGAGCTGTTTTTT
>TRBJ2-1|-|TRBV6-5|-
CASSPGGVSNEQFF
TGTGCCAGCAGTCCCGGCGGGGTTTCCAATGAGCAGTTCTTC
>TRBJ1-4|once|TRBV7-9|-
CASSLGWGGVANEKLFF
TGTGCCAGCAGCTTAGGCTGGGGGGGAGTAGCTAATGAAAAACTGTTTTTT